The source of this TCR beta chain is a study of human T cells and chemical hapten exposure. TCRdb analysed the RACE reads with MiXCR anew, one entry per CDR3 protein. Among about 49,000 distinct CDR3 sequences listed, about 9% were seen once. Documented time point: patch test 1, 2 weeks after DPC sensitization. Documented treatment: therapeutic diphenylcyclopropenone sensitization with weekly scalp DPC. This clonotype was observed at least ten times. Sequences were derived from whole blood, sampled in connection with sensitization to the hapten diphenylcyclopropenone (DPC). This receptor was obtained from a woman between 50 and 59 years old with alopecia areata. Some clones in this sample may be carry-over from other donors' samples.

CDR3 nucleotide sequence: TGTGCCAGCAGTGTGCGAGATACGCAGTATTTT. Translating it yields CASSVRDTQYF. The V and J genes are TRBV25-1 and TRBJ2-3; D gene uncertain. Germline V lookup: CDR1 MGHDK, CDR2 SYGVNS. V was clipped by 4 bases and J by 5 bases, with 4 bases between them. The CDR3 length is 11 residues.